Listed below are T cell receptor beta chains from one sample, sequenced in a study of blood T cells in healthy people across ages. TCRdb reprocessed the 5' RACE reads via MiXCR and lists one record per CDR3 protein. The sample carries about 1.6 million distinct CDR3 sequences, roughly 30% recorded once. The material sequenced was blood. These receptor sequences come from a woman aged 25 to 39 in good health. The CDR3 runs from the conserved cysteine through the conserved F or W.

CDR3aa | j_gene | v_gene | len
CSVMMDIQYF | TRBJ2-4 | TRBV29-1 | 10
CSARSSRARDNEQFF | TRBJ2-1 | TRBV20-1 | 15
CASRGTTEETQYF | TRBJ2-5 | TRBV28 | 13
CASSQDLGGYGYTF | TRBJ1-2 | TRBV3-1 | 14
CSVGGQGDGNTIYF | TRBJ1-3 | TRBV29-1 | 14
CASSLAGTGIHEQYF | - | TRBV5-4 | 15
CASSYSSGVTSPLHF | TRBJ1-6 | TRBV6-5 | 15
CASSAPAETQYF | TRBJ2-5 | TRBV5-1 | 12
CSVEAASENSCEQYF | TRBJ2-7 | TRBV29-1 | 15
CASSPSRGRNEQFF | TRBJ2-1 | TRBV7-2 | 14
CSVEEGVRYEQYF | - | TRBV29-1 | 13
CASSSNGGGREDTQYF | TRBJ2-3 | TRBV7-9 | 16
CASSITQGSNEKLFF | TRBJ1-4 | TRBV19 | 15
CASSPRTSGSCNEQFF | TRBJ2-1 | TRBV5-1 | 16
CASSSVGSGGTDTQYF | TRBJ2-3 | TRBV5-1 | 16
CASSPQQERSEAFF | TRBJ1-1 | TRBV18 | 14
CASSSSTSGGGNEQFF | TRBJ2-1 | TRBV27 | 16
CASSSNQGSGYTF | TRBJ1-2 | TRBV6-6 | 13
CSAGDGGVYEQFF | TRBJ2-1 | TRBV20-1 | 13
CASSPLTGNYYGYTF | TRBJ1-2 | TRBV4-1 | 15
CASSFQGPGEQYF | TRBJ2-7 | TRBV5-1 | 13
CASSQDGDRRGYNEQFF | TRBJ2-1 | TRBV4-1 | 17
CSASTEGARGYGYTF | TRBJ1-2 | TRBV20-1 | 15
CASSPRGLGQGDYEQYF | TRBJ2-7 | TRBV4-1 | 17
CSARSYGGTDTQYF | TRBJ2-3 | TRBV20-1 | 14
CASSPRTSGGYLLGNEQFF | TRBJ2-1 | TRBV27 | 19
CASSVRGVDTQYF | TRBJ2-3 | TRBV10-2 | 13
CASSQALRSGEETQYF | TRBJ2-5 | TRBV4-1 | 16
CAWTRQGLETQYF | TRBJ2-5 | TRBV30 | 13
CASSLGRGGGYTF | TRBJ1-2 | TRBV7-2 | 13
CSALKQGWGGETQYF | TRBJ2-5 | TRBV29-1 | 15
CSAGGLAARDGTQYF | TRBJ2-3 | TRBV20-1 | 15
CATSRAGASSSRAYEQYF | TRBJ2-7 | TRBV15 | 18
CASSLARLADYNEQFF | TRBJ2-1 | TRBV7-2 | 16
CASSSGAWLELAGSTDTQYF | TRBJ2-3 | TRBV5-1 | 20
CSARDRRGQVTQYF | TRBJ2-5 | TRBV20-1 | 14
CSAPSSRDLYYNSPLHF | TRBJ1-6 | TRBV20-1 | 17
CASTLGFGAGAYEQYF | TRBJ2-7 | TRBV5-1 | 16
CSALNGGQGSYNEQFF | TRBJ2-1 | TRBV20-1 | 16
CSATGLAGVWGYEQYF | TRBJ2-7 | TRBV20-1 | 16
CASYRAGKGSDTQYF | TRBJ2-3 | TRBV27 | 15
CAWSPRRGEKLFF | TRBJ1-4 | TRBV30 | 13
CASSRRGSTNEKLFF | TRBJ1-4 | TRBV12-3/TRBV12-4 | 15
CASSLAPGGGDQETQYF | TRBJ2-5 | TRBV5-1 | 17
CASTLTGALNTEAFF | TRBJ1-1 | TRBV3-1 | 15
CASSVDIGGGDYGYTF | TRBJ1-2 | TRBV9 | 16
CASSKAPGTGYEQYF | TRBJ2-7 | TRBV2 | 15
CASSPSRTSGLTGELFF | TRBJ2-2 | TRBV28 | 17
CASSTTAAQNTGELFF | TRBJ2-2 | TRBV7-3 | 16
CASSQEAVRALDEQYF | TRBJ2-5 | TRBV4-1 | 16
CAIRDQGATYNEQFF | TRBJ2-1 | TRBV10-3 | 15
CATSRDRGTNEKLFF | TRBJ1-4 | TRBV15 | 15
CASATSDRHGAFF | TRBJ1-1 | TRBV12-3/TRBV12-4 | 13
CASSLAGTGIGTQYF | TRBJ2-3 | TRBV7-9 | 15
CASSKAGTVFSPLHF | TRBJ1-6 | TRBV21-1 | 15
CTSSLSAGLQLRDTDGTQYF | TRBJ2-5 | TRBV27 | 20
CASGQAGQTNEQYF | TRBJ2-7 | TRBV3-1 | 14
CASSQEWSDSPLHF | TRBJ1-6 | TRBV4-1 | 14